The 13 T cell receptor beta chains reported below all come from one sample, sequenced in a study of blood T cell repertoires in COVID-19. TCRdb's copy holds only in-frame clones and misses some; the assay was immunoSEQ multiplex PCR. The data contain under 250,000 clones, approximately 88% of them singletons. The sequenced sample was peripheral blood. The receptors stem from a man aged 55 to 69 who had recovered from COVID-19.

The rearrangement uses TRBV9 and TRBJ1-3; D call uncertain. V lost 0 bases and J 4 bases, leaving 5 bases between the germline ends. This CDR3 region has 13 residues. The germline CDR1 and CDR2 sequences are SGDLS and YYNGEE. The CDR3 nucleotides are TGTGCCAGCAGCGTAGTAGAAGGAAACACCATATATTTT. Translating gives CASSVVEGNTIYF.

The J gene is TRBJ2-1, the V gene TRBV5-1; TRBD1 agrees at 11 bases. V gave up 4 bases and J gave up 0 bases; unmatched junction bases: 3. The CDR3 contains 16 residues. Looked up from germline, CDR1 is SGHRS and CDR2 is YFSETQ. CDR3 nucleotides: TGCGCCAGCAGCCCGGGACAGGGGGGCTCCTACAATGAGCAGTTCTTC. This codes for CASSPGQGGSYNEQFF.

The chain joins TRBV6-6 to TRBJ1-2; 8 nucleotides agree with TRBD1. The trim removed 2 bases at V and 8 bases at J, leaving 7 bases unmatched. The CDR3 is 14 residues long. CDR1 and CDR2 from the germline V gene are MNHNY and SVGAGI (reference sequence). Written as DNA, the CDR3 is TGTGCCAGCAGTTACCCCCAGGGGGCAGGAGGCTACACCTTC. It encodes CASSYPQGAGGYTF.

The chain carries TRBV2 and TRBJ2-3; 7 bases align to TRBD2. The CDR3 loop spans 14 amino acids. The germline CDR1 and CDR2 sequences are SNHLY and FYNNEI. V was pared by 6 bases and J by 2 bases, with 5 bases of the junction left unmatched. The CDR3 bases are TGTGCCAGCAGGCTAGCGGTGTCCACAGATACGCAGTATTTT. Translated, it gives CASRLAVSTDTQYF.

The genes are TRBV18 and TRBJ1-6, with TRBD1 matching over 8 bases. The CDR3 has 17 amino acids. Germline V gives CDR1 KGHSH, CDR2 LQKENI. After removal of 4 bases from V and 7 bases from J, the junction contained 12 bases not matched to a gene. CDR3 protein: CASSLQPTGAGNSPLHF. The DNA for the CDR3 is TGTGCCAGCTCACTACAACCGACAGGGGCGGGCAATTCACCCCTCCACTTT.

The CDR3 DNA sequence: TGTGCCAGTAGTATTCGGCTAGCGGGAGTCGGGGTTCCGGGCAATGAGCAGTTCTTC. Protein: CASSIRLAGVGVPGNEQFF. This sequence joins TRBV19 and TRBJ2-1, with TRBD2 identical over 10 bases. The CDR3 runs 19 residues. The germline V gene has CDR1 LNHDA and CDR2 SQIVND (reference sequence). J lost 6 bases, V lost 3 bases, and 17 bases had no gene match.

This chain links TRBV7-2 with TRBJ1-2; D is perhaps TRBD1 (6 bases). Germline loops: CDR1 SGHTA, CDR2 FQGNSA. The CDR3 runs 14 residues. Between the trimmed V and J ends, which lost 3 bases and 4 bases, there was a span of 12 bases. The CDR3, as DNA: TGTGCCAGCAGCTTCGGGGGGCCAATCTATGGCTACACCTTC. Translation: CASSFGGPIYGYTF.

The chain uses TRBV30 and TRBJ2-3, with a weak D call TRBD2 (5 bases). Trimming stripped 0 bases from V and 8 bases from J, with 9 bases between. Germline V CDR1 and CDR2: GTSNPN, SVGIG (reference sequence). The CDR3 runs to 12 residues. CDR3 bases: TGTGCCTGGAGTGTAGGAGGTGGTACGCAGTATTTT. This codes for CAWSVGGGTQYF.

The chain combines TRBV9 with TRBJ2-1; D is perhaps TRBD2 (6 bases). Deletions cut 0 bases from V and 6 bases from J, with 19 bases between. The germline V gene encodes CDR1 SGDLS and CDR2 YYNGEE. CDR3 length equals 17 residues. CDR3 region: CASSVDPLAYLGNEQFF. The CDR3 bases are TGTGCCAGCAGCGTAGACCCTCTAGCGTACCTCGGCAATGAGCAGTTCTTC.

The V call is TRBV15, the J call TRBJ1-1, with D possibly being TRBD1 (5 bases). CDR1 is LNHNV and CDR2 is YYDKDF in the germline V gene (reference sequence). Trimming took 8 bases from V and 2 from J, leaving 18 bases between them. There are 15 residues in the CDR3. The DNA of the CDR3 is TGTGCCACCTCTAAAGGAGGGGTGGTAAACACTGAAGCTTTCTTT. Translated, it gives CATSKGGVVNTEAFF.

The chain links TRBV10-3 to TRBJ2-5, with D possibly TRBD1 on 8 matching bases. The V and J ends lost 5 bases and 4 bases respectively, with 14 bases between them. In germline, CDR1 is ENHRY, CDR2 SYGVKD. The CDR3 is 14 amino acids. The CDR3 coding sequence is TGTGCCATCAGTAAGACAGGGGAGGGAGAGACCCAGTACTTC. Its protein product is CAISKTGEGETQYF.

CDR3 protein: CASRSGGNTEAFF. The CDR3, as DNA: TGTGCCAGCAGGTCCGGAGGGAACACTGAAGCTTTCTTT. The V gene is TRBV12-3 or TRBV12-4, the J gene TRBJ1-1; no definite D call. The V end lost 6 bases, the J end lost 1 base, and 9 bases lay between the germline ends. CDR3 length: 13 amino acids.

The chain combines TRBV28 with TRBJ1-5, with 9 bases matching TRBD1. Germline V lookup: CDR1 MDHEN, CDR2 SYDVKM. CDR3 length equals 16 residues. Losses at the gene ends were 5 bases for V and 1 base for J; bases not matched to a gene: 6. CDR3 region: CASSEGTGFSNQPQHF. CDR3 in DNA: TGTGCCAGCAGTGAAGGGACAGGGTTCAGCAATCAGCCCCAGCATTTT.